This record covers a single TCR beta chain. TCRdb's copy holds only in-frame clones and misses some; the assay was immunoSEQ multiplex PCR. This table has tens of thousands of clones, over 85% appearing once. The data were obtained in a study of T cell changes during pregnancy in multiple sclerosis. The ends were cut back, 8 bases at V and 1 base at J, with 8 bases in the middle. The CDR3 totals 12 residues. Germline CDR1 and CDR2: SEHNR and FQNEAQ (reference sequence). The sequence derives from a female donor with multiple sclerosis, enrolled in a pregnancy study. This chain links TRBV7-9 with TRBJ1-1; D unresolved. Sequenced material: peripheral blood, taken in the second trimester of pregnancy. The chain's CDR3 is CASGGRNTEAFF. CDR3 nucleotide sequence: TGTGCCAGCGGAGGAAGGAACACTGAAGCTTTCTTT. The whole variable domain, filled in from reference TRBV7-9 and TRBJ1-1, reads DTGVSQNPRHKITKRGQNVTFRCDPISEHNRLYWYRQTLGQGPEFLTYFQNEAQLEKSRLLSDRFSAERPKGSFSTLEIQRTEQGDSAMYLCASGGRNTEAFFGQGTRLTVV.